The rows below give T cell receptor beta chains drawn from one sample of a study of blood T cells in healthy people across ages. MiXCR, run by TCRdb on the 5' RACE reads, gives a single entry per CDR3 protein. In the table there are 1.4 million or so distinct CDR3 sequences, approximately 42% of which are singletons. The sample was blood. These receptors originate from a woman between 18 and 29 years old in good health. Both conserved end residues are trimmed from each CDR3.

TRBV29-1,TRBJ2-1,STSYNEQF
TRBV12-3/TRBV12-4,TRBJ1-1,ASSLALKKGAGTEAF
TRBV28,TRBJ2-1,ASSPPRAYNEQF
TRBV20-1,TRBJ2-1,SARETGPSDEQF
TRBV4-3,TRBJ2-3,ASSQVDSRSDTQY
TRBV30,TRBJ2-1,AWSVWKEQF
TRBV27,TRBJ2-7,ASSSFWMAYEQY
TRBV4-3,TRBJ1-2,ASSQLLGGGYGYT
TRBV27,TRBJ1-4,ASSLSVDEKLF
TRBV6-1,TRBJ2-7,ASTSRGQGTYEQY
TRBV24-1,TRBJ1-5,ATSDTTGGSNQPQH
TRBV7-2,TRBJ2-3,ASRLAREAQY
TRBV7-2,TRBJ2-1,ASSLRLAGGPYNEQF
TRBV20-1,TRBJ2-3,SADRFSSGGTTDTQY